The clone carrying this T cell receptor (beta chain) is judged medium-sized. In TCRdb, the reads were re-called with MiXCR into one record per CDR3 protein. Of some 2,500 distinct CDR3 sequences in the sample, about 31% were seen once. This sample is drawn from a study of lung T cells in sarcoidosis with Löfgren's syndrome. The CDR3 runs to 12 residues. Trimming took off 0 bases at V and 9 bases at J, with 7 bases between the two ends. The V gene's germline CDR1 is SGHDT and CDR2 YYEEEE. The V call is TRBV5-6, the J call TRBJ2-1; D is ambiguous. The source is a human donor with sarcoidosis (Löfgren's syndrome or another form), or a control subject (not recorded which). Sequencing was performed on CD4+ T cells from PBMCs. CDR3 region: CASSLETGEQFF. The CDR3 bases are TGTGCCAGCAGCTTGGAGACCGGTGAGCAGTTCTTC.